In this sample, the clone carrying this T cell receptor beta chain turned up once. What it binds is not known. The data were obtained in a study of molecular identifiers for immune sequencing clone quantification. Naive CD8 T cell sorting was performed on the CD8+CD4-CCR7+CD45RA+ phenotype. Findings and limits, study-wide: Spiked Jurkat TCR RNA equal to one cell could reportedly be picked out among one million naive cells. Highly expanded clones may be undercounted when identical TCR molecules share barcodes. Naive cells had under 1% of molecules in clones above 20 RNA copies, effectors over 99%.

A single record per CDR3 protein comes from TCRdb applying MiXCR to the PCR reads. The sample records just under 650,000 distinct CDR3 sequences, just under 20% being singletons. Trimming removed 1 base at V and 1 base at J, with 14 bases between. The CDR3 is made up of 16 amino acids. Germline V gene sequence: CDR1 SEHNR, CDR2 FQNEAQ (reference sequence). This sequence originates from a human donor in good health. Some libraries in this study had Jurkat cell RNA spiked in. This chain uses TRBV7-9 with TRBJ2-7; D may be TRBD2 (6 bases). Sequencing input: naive CD8+ T cells from blood, with Jurkat cell RNA spiked in. Described subset: FACS-sorted CD8+CD4-CCR7+CD45RA+ naive T cells. The CDR3 sequence: CASSLGGGTISYEQYF. Written as DNA, the CDR3 is TGTGCCAGCAGCTTAGGCGGCGGGACGATTTCCTACGAGCAGTACTTC.